This T cell receptor (beta chain) is from a study of molecular identifiers for immune sequencing clone quantification. Naive CD8 libraries used 20,000 to 1,000,000 sorted cells and 10%, 30% or 50% RNA. Isolation of naive CD8 T cells was achieved by sorting on a CD8+CD4-CCR7+CD45RA+ phenotype. TCRdb analysed the PCR reads with MiXCR anew, one entry per CDR3 protein. The sample lists 85,000 to 100,000 distinct CDR3 sequences, 24% seen once, with more than 0.8% in the top ten. In germline, CDR1 is PRHDT, CDR2 FYEKMQ (reference sequence). CDR3 length: 15 residues. Notes on this clonotype: At one of its ends the junction is not consistent with the germline gene, which may arise from a read error.

This receptor was taken from a human donor in good health. Some libraries in this study had Jurkat cell RNA spiked in. This chain links TRBV13 with TRBJ2-3; 7 positions agree with TRBD1. The sequenced sample was naive CD8+ T cells from blood, with Jurkat cell RNA spiked in. As for subset: FACS-sorted CD8+CD4-CCR7+CD45RA+ naive T cells. For the CDR3, the DNA is TGTGCCAGCAGCTCGGGACAGCAACACACAGATCCGCAGTATTTT. Amino acids: CASSSGQQHTDPQYF.